This T cell receptor beta chain appears in the sequencing data of a study of blood T cell repertoires in COVID-19. On the study more broadly: PBMCs, B-cell-depleted T cells, or T cells were the source of the cDNA or gDNA that made up the material.

Methods used by the authors: Reference gene primer amplification in the assay estimated nucleated cell counts. Data came from immunoSEQ multiplex PCR; TCRdb stores just in-frame clones and leaves some out. Clone size and V and J calls were adopted from that table, with D and trimming inferred from the DNA. The sample carries tens of thousands of clones, 82% recorded once. V lost 7 bases and J lost 2, with 12 bases in between. The V gene's germline CDR1 is WNHNN and CDR2 SYGVQD (reference sequence). The CDR3 consists of 14 residues. The chain joins TRBV10-1 to TRBJ1-5; D possibly corresponds to TRBD1 (5 bases). The clonotype originates from a woman between 55 and 75 years old with acute or convalescent COVID-19. The sample comprised peripheral blood. Here the CDR3 DNA reads TGCGCCAGCACTAGACAGTTGGGCAATCAGCCCCAGCATTTT. As protein: CASTRQLGNQPQHF.